This T cell receptor beta chain was documented in a study of Ad26.COV2.S vaccination and SARS-CoV-2 variants. The treatment: around 19 received Ad26.COV2.S at low or high dose, single or two shots; about 5 received placebo; per-sample allocation not given. Sampling occurred on day 63 after the first vaccine or placebo injection. Wuhan-strain SARS-CoV-2 spike was expressed by the Ad26 vector that made up the vaccine. Using immunoSEQ multiplex PCR, the repertoire was profiled, and TCRdb retains in-frame clones only, with some absent. In the table there are roughly 420,000 clones, 75% to 90% of which are singletons. The TCR originated in a person aged 18-60 years who received the Ad26.COV2.S COVID-19 vaccine or a placebo. The specimen was peripheral blood, collected in a trial of Ad26.COV2.S vaccine versus placebo.

CDR3 in DNA: TGTGCCAGCAGCACACAGGGGGTTGACTATGGCTACACCTTC. Amino acids: CASSTQGVDYGYTF. The chain employs TRBV6-6 and TRBJ1-2; 8 bases agree with TRBD1. Trimming at V came to 6 bases and at J to 3 bases, leaving 6 bases not matched to a gene. Germline V CDR1 and CDR2: MNHNY, SVGAGI (reference sequence). The CDR3 covers 14 residues.